The 25 T cell receptor beta chains given below trace back to one sample, sequenced in a study of Graves' ophthalmopathy and Graves' hyperthyroidism. RNA served as the template for amplifying TCR beta CDR3 regions. In the first round, RT-PCR was carried out with HTBI primers, and a multiplex PCR formed the second round. MiXCR, run by TCRdb on the multiplex PCR reads, gives a single entry per CDR3 protein. The top ten hold over 2.5% of the sample, which has hundreds of thousands of distinct CDR3 sequences, roughly 39% seen once. The material sequenced was peripheral blood. The receptors here all came from an adult man with Graves' ophthalmopathy.

This clonotype was detected ten times or more. V gene TRBV9 combines with J gene TRBJ2-5, with 10 bases lining up with TRBD1. The CDR3 loop spans 15 amino acids. The junction had 5 bases not matched to a gene; V was cut back by 3 bases and J by 3 bases. The germline gives CDR1 SGDLS, CDR2 YYNGEE. The CDR3 spells CASSAPGTGEETQYF. CDR3 DNA sequence: TGTGCCAGCAGCGCACCTGGGACAGGGGAAGAGACCCAGTACTTC. Complete variable domain (other parts from reference TRBV9 and TRBJ2-5): DSGVTQTPKHLITATGQRVTLRCSPRSGDLSVYWYQQSLDQGLQFLIQYYNGEERAKGNILERFSAQQFPDLHSELNLSSLELGDSALYFCASSAPGTGEETQYFGPGTRLLVL.

The V call is TRBV9, the J call TRBJ2-7; no definite D call. CDR1 is SGDLS and CDR2 is YYNGEE in the germline V gene. This CDR3 has 15 residues. Trimming removed 0 bases from V and 0 bases from J, with 10 bases in between. For the CDR3, the DNA is TGTGCCAGCAGCGTAGGCTCTGACCGCTCCTACGAGCAGTACTTC. Protein sequence: CASSVGSDRSYEQYF. Looking up the rest from reference TRBV9 and TRBJ2-7 gives the full variable domain: DSGVTQTPKHLITATGQRVTLRCSPRSGDLSVYWYQQSLDQGLQFLIQYYNGEERAKGNILERFSAQQFPDLHSELNLSSLELGDSALYFCASSVGSDRSYEQYFGPGTRLTVT.

The V gene is TRBV25-1, the J gene TRBJ1-4; weak D call: TRBD1 (5 bases). The germline V gene encodes CDR1 MGHDK and CDR2 SYGVNS. The CDR3 is 14 residues long. Trimming removed 5 bases at V and 8 bases at J, with 15 bases between. The CDR3 reads CASSYGGLGEKLFF. In DNA form, the CDR3 reads TGTGCCAGCAGTTACGGGGGGTTAGGGGAAAAACTGTTTTTT.

This clonotype appeared many times. The rearrangement links TRBV29-1 to TRBJ1-4, with D perhaps TRBD1 (6 bases). In germline, CDR1 is SQVTM, CDR2 ANQGSEA. This CDR3 has 12 amino acids. V was shortened by 4 bases and J by 4 bases, with 7 bases between the two germline ends. The CDR3 DNA is TGCAGCGTTGGGACAGTTAATGAAAAACTGTTTTTT. This translates into CSVGTVNEKLFF.

On this clonotype: At one end the junction does not follow the germline gene, possibly because of a read error. CDR3 in DNA: TGTGCCGCCAGCAGCCTAACAGGGGGCAATGGCTACACCTTC. This translates into CAASSLTGGNGYTF. The chain employs TRBV15 and TRBJ1-2; 9 nucleotides agree with TRBD1. Per germline, CDR1 LNHNV and CDR2 YYDKDF (reference sequence). CDR3 length: 14 amino acids. The full variable domain, with the rest looked up from reference TRBV15 and TRBJ1-2, is DAMVIQNPRYQVTQFGKPVTLSCSQTLNHNVMYWYQQKSSQAPKLLFHYYDKDFNNEADTPDNFQSRRPNTSFCFLDIRSPGLGDTAMYLCAASSLTGGNGYTFGSGTRLTVV.

This clonotype occurred once. A read error may be the cause here, since a much bigger clone is one base away. The chain recombines TRBV7-2 with TRBJ1-3; unclear D gene. V was shortened by 5 bases and J by 0 bases, with 11 bases between the two germline ends. The CDR3 has 15 residues. Germline-derived CDR1 and CDR2 are SGHTA and FQGNSA. The DNA of the CDR3 is TGTGCCAGCAGCCCTACTCGGGTCTCTGGAAACACCATATATTTT. Translating it yields CASSPTRVSGNTIYF.

J is TRBJ1-1 and V is TRBV4-1; D call uncertain. The ends were cut back, 3 bases at V and 2 bases at J, with 7 bases in the middle. The germline V gene encodes CDR1 MGHRA and CDR2 YSYEKL. The CDR3 spans 13 residues. CDR3 amino acids: CASSHDDNTEAFF. DNA for the CDR3: TGCGCCAGCAGCCACGACGACAACACTGAAGCTTTCTTT.

This clonotype was seen a handful of times. The chain joins TRBV29-1 to TRBJ1-2, with D unresolved. The germline gives CDR1 SQVTM, CDR2 ANQGSEA. The germline V and J ends were trimmed by 4 bases and 5 bases, with 5 bases remaining between them. The CDR3 runs 10 residues. The CDR3 coding sequence is TGCAGCGTTGGAGAATATGGCTACACCTTC. Amino acids: CSVGEYGYTF.

This clonotype was observed at least ten times. The chain joins TRBV2 to TRBJ1-4, with D uncertain. The CDR3 spans 11 residues. Germline V gene sequence: CDR1 SNHLY, CDR2 FYNNEI. With 8 bases removed from V and 10 bases from J, the gap between germline ends came to 11 bases. The CDR3 DNA reads as TGTGCCAGCTGGTCGATCTCAAAACTGTTTTTT. Translation: CASWSISKLFF.

The table lists this clonotype with many counts. This rearrangement joins TRBV7-6 to TRBJ1-4; D possibly corresponds to TRBD1 (6 bases). The CDR3 totals 15 residues. V was trimmed by 3 bases and J by 7 bases, leaving 15 bases between them. Germline assignment: CDR1 SGHVS and CDR2 FNYEAQ. The CDR3 loop reads CASSFGGGRGEKLFF. The CDR3 region has the DNA TGTGCCAGCAGCTTCGGAGGGGGAAGAGGTGAAAAACTGTTTTTT. Full variable domain (rest looked up from reference TRBV7-6 and TRBJ1-4): GAGVSQSPRYKVTKRGQDVALRCDPISGHVSLYWYRQALGQGPEFLTYFNYEAQQDKSGLPNDRFSAERPEGSISTLTIQRTEQRDSAMYRCASSFGGGRGEKLFFGSGTQLSVL.

This clonotype appeared once. The rearrangement joins TRBV2 to TRBJ2-5; no firm D call. The better agreement between TRBJ2-1 and the DNA end casts doubt on the J call. The germline gives CDR1 SNHLY, CDR2 FYNNEI. The CDR3 sequence is 15 residues long. The CDR3 loop is CASNKEGTVYNEQFF. The CDR3 DNA sequence: TGTGCCAGCAATAAGGAAGGAACAGTCTACAATGAGCAGTTCTTC.

Here the CDR3 reads CASSETNRSSGNTIYF. The CDR3 nucleotides are TGTGCCAGCAGTGAGACAAACAGGAGCTCTGGAAACACCATATATTTT. The chain employs TRBV25-1 and TRBJ1-3; tentatively, D is TRBD1 (5 bases). CDR3 length: 16 amino acids. Germline CDR1 reads MGHDK; CDR2 reads SYGVNS. Trimming cost V 3 bases and J 0 bases, with 12 bases left between them.

This clonotype was observed a handful of times. The chain links TRBV5-6 to TRBJ2-6; D gene uncertain. The V end lost 4 bases, the J end lost 4 bases, and 18 bases lay between the germline ends. The CDR3 sequence is 17 residues long. Germline V CDR1 and CDR2: SGHDT, YYEEEE. CDR3: CASSLPGFPTGANVLTF. In nucleotides, the CDR3 is TGTGCCAGCAGCCTCCCCGGCTTTCCTACCGGGGCCAACGTCCTGACTTTC.

At least ten counts were recorded for this clonotype. The chain employs TRBV19 and TRBJ2-5, with 7 bases identical to TRBD1. The germline CDR1 and CDR2 sequences are LNHDA and SQIVND (reference sequence). There are 14 residues in the CDR3. The J segment lost 2 bases and the V segment lost 4 bases, leaving 4 bases of the junction unmatched. CDR3 in amino acids: CASSRDSEQETQYF. DNA for the CDR3: TGTGCCAGTAGTAGGGACAGCGAACAAGAGACCCAGTACTTC.

This clonotype occurred a few times. V gene TRBV5-1 combines with J gene TRBJ2-7; 8 positions match TRBD2. From germline, CDR1 is SGHRS and CDR2 YFSETQ. V was pared by 4 bases and J by 4 bases, with 7 bases of the junction left unmatched. The CDR3 totals 14 residues. The CDR3 region has the DNA TGCGCCAGCAGCCCTGAACTAGCGGTGTACGAGCAGTACTTC. Encoded protein: CASSPELAVYEQYF.

This chain joins TRBV15 and TRBJ1-2, with 8 bases identical to TRBD1. Germline V gives CDR1 LNHNV, CDR2 YYDKDF (reference sequence). V shed 3 bases and J 4 bases; nucleotides not matched to a gene: 7. The CDR3 is made up of 15 amino acids. In DNA, the CDR3 is TGTGCCACCAGCAGCCCGGGACAGGCAGGCTATGGCTACACCTTC. This codes for CATSSPGQAGYGYTF.

As for this clonotype: The CDR3 ends on some other residue instead of the conserved phenylalanine or tryptophan, so this is likely a read error. This sequence joins TRBV10-3 and TRBJ1-1, with a possible D match to TRBD1 (5 bases). Germline V gene data show CDR1 as ENHRY and CDR2 as SYGVKD. The CDR3 contains 14 residues. Trimming left V 3 bases short and J 2 bases short, with 10 bases between. DNA for the CDR3: TGTGCCATCAGTGACCCCGGACACAACACTGAAGCTTTCATT. Amino acids: CAISDPGHNTEAFI.

The CDR3 region has the DNA TGTGCCAGCAGTGCCTCAGGAGCGGGCCTCTATAATTCACCCCTCCACTTT. Translating gives CASSASGAGLYNSPLHF. The chain combines TRBV25-1 with TRBJ1-6, with no clear D. Germline values: CDR1 MGHDK, CDR2 SYGVNS. The germline V and J ends were trimmed by 4 bases and 3 bases, with 16 bases remaining between them. This CDR3 is 17 amino acids long.

This sequence joins TRBV7-8 and TRBJ2-5; D ambiguous. This CDR3 contains 13 residues. From germline, CDR1 is SGHVS and CDR2 FQNEAQ. Deletions cut 5 bases from V and 2 bases from J, with 9 bases between. CDR3 residues: CASSLRKQETQYF. The CDR3 DNA reads as TGTGCCAGCAGCCTGAGGAAGCAAGAGACCCAGTACTTC.

This clonotype was recorded a few times. The gene calls are TRBV30 and TRBJ1-2, with no clear D. The length of the CDR3 is 13 residues. Germline loops: CDR1 GTSNPN, CDR2 SVGIG (reference sequence). Trimming left V 2 bases short and J 1 base short, with 8 bases between. CDR3 sequence: CAWSTADNYGYTF. CDR3 nucleotide sequence: TGTGCCTGGAGTACAGCCGATAACTATGGCTACACCTTC.

This clonotype was seen more than once but under ten times. The chain has TRBV19 and TRBJ1-2; possibly TRBD1 for D (5 bases). This CDR3 comprises 16 residues. The germline V gene encodes CDR1 LNHDA and CDR2 SQIVND (reference sequence). The ends were cut back, 6 bases at V and 4 bases at J, with 21 bases in the middle. The chain's CDR3 is CASSESERRGAYGYTF. In DNA, the CDR3 is TGTGCCAGTAGCGAATCCGAAAGAAGGGGCGCCTATGGCTACACCTTC.

This CDR3 is CAATAGGAGNEQFF. Written as DNA, the CDR3 is TGTGCCGCAACCGCGGGGGGGGCCGGCAATGAGCAGTTCTTC. V usage is TRBV12-3 or TRBV12-4 and J usage is TRBJ2-1; 9 nucleotides line up with TRBD2. With 11 bases clipped from V and 6 bases from J, the junction kept 11 bases outside the gene matches. The length of the CDR3 is 14 residues.

This clonotype has more than one count but fewer than ten. The chain recombines TRBV10-3 with TRBJ2-3, with D perhaps being TRBD1 or TRBD2 (6 bases each). This CDR3 region has 14 residues. Trimming left V 7 bases short and J 3 bases short, with 14 bases between. Germline CDR1 is ENHRY and CDR2 is SYGVKD. The CDR3 DNA reads as TGTGCCATCAATGCCCGAGGGGGGACAGATACGCAGTATTTT. Its protein product is CAINARGGTDTQYF.

In its sample, this clonotype was seen many times. The rearrangement joins TRBV4-1 to TRBJ1-2; D may be TRBD1 (5 bases). Trimming pared 3 bases from V and 8 bases from J, leaving 16 bases between. The CDR3 runs to 14 residues. Germline-derived CDR1 and CDR2 are MGHRA and YSYEKL. The CDR3 spells CASSHLTGTGGYTF. In nucleotides, the CDR3 is TGCGCCAGCAGCCACTTAACCGGGACTGGGGGCTACACCTTC.

The chain employs TRBV10-3 and TRBJ2-7; 7 bases align to TRBD2. J was trimmed by 3 bases and V by 6 bases; bases with no gene match: 5. CDR3 length: 13 amino acids. Germline lookup yields CDR1 ENHRY and CDR2 SYGVKD. CDR3 sequence: CAISVQRDYEQYF. The CDR3 nucleotides read TGTGCCATCAGCGTTCAGCGGGACTACGAGCAGTACTTC.